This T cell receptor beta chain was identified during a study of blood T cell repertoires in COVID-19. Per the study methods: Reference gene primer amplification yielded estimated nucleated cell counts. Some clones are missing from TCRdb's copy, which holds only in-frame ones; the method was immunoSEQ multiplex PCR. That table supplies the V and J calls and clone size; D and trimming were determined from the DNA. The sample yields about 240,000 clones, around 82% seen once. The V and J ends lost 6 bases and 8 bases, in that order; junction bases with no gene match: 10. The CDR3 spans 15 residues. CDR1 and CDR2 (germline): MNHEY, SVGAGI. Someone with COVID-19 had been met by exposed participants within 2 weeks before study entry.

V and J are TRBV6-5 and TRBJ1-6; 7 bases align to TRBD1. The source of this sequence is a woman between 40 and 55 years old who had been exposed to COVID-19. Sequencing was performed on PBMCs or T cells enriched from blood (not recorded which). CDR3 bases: TGTGCCAGCAGAAAAACGACAGGGACAGATTCACCCCTCCACTTT. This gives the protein CASRKTTGTDSPLHF.